These T cell receptor beta chains were read from a single sample in a study of CD8+CD57+ T cells in acquired aplastic anemia. TCRdb called the reads again in MiXCR, with one record for every CDR3 protein. This table holds hundreds of thousands of distinct CDR3 sequences, roughly 50% found once. Source material: sorted CD4+, CD8+, or CD8+CD57+ T cells (not recorded which) from PBMCs. These receptors were collected from a human donor with aplastic anemia. The CDR3 runs from the conserved cysteine through the conserved F or W. A D gene is named only where the DNA matches it firmly. Clone size is given for some rows only: seen once, a few or many times, or a class if the clone is expanded.

clone_size: few
j_call: TRBJ1-5
d_call: -
v_call: TRBV30
cdr3_nt: TGTGCCTGGACGGACAGAAGCAATCAGCCCCAGCATTTT
cdr3_aa: CAWTDRSNQPQHF

clone_size: -
j_call: TRBJ2-3
d_call: -
v_call: TRBV15
cdr3_nt: TGTGCCAGCACTGCGGGGAACACAGATACGCAGTATTTT
cdr3_aa: CASTAGNTDTQYF

clone_size: many
j_call: TRBJ2-2
d_call: -
v_call: TRBV3-1
cdr3_nt: TGTGCCAGCAGCCAGGGGGCCACGACCGGGGAGCTGTTTTTT
cdr3_aa: CASSQGATTGELFF

clone_size: -
j_call: TRBJ1-2
d_call: TRBD1
v_call: TRBV19
cdr3_nt: TGTGCCAGTAGTATCTCGACAGGGAACGATGGCTACACCTTC
cdr3_aa: CASSISTGNDGYTF

clone_size: -
j_call: TRBJ2-1
d_call: TRBD2
v_call: TRBV19
cdr3_nt: TGTGCCAGTAGTGTTATTAGCGGGATAAAGAATGAGCAGTTCTTC
cdr3_aa: CASSVISGIKNEQFF

clone_size: -
j_call: TRBJ2-5
d_call: TRBD2
v_call: TRBV5-1
cdr3_nt: TGCGCCAGCAGCTTCGGGCTAGCGGGGGGAGGGGAGACCCAGTACTTC
cdr3_aa: CASSFGLAGGGETQYF

clone_size: -
j_call: TRBJ2-3
d_call: TRBD2
v_call: TRBV20-1
cdr3_nt: TGCAGTGCTAGAGGACTAGCGGGGGGCACAGATACGCAGTATTTT
cdr3_aa: CSARGLAGGTDTQYF

clone_size: many
j_call: TRBJ2-2
d_call: -
v_call: TRBV19
cdr3_nt: TGTGCCAGTAGTATAGAGGCTAGGTCGAGCACCGGGGAGCTGTTTTTT
cdr3_aa: CASSIEARSSTGELFF

clone_size: many
j_call: TRBJ2-3
d_call: TRBD1
v_call: TRBV10-2
cdr3_nt: TGCGCCAGCAGTGAGTCAGGGGACAGGGTGTTGGATACGCAGTATTTT
cdr3_aa: CASSESGDRVLDTQYF

clone_size: many
j_call: TRBJ2-7
d_call: TRBD1
v_call: TRBV11-2
cdr3_nt: TGTGCCAGCAGCTTATCATCCGGGACAGGGAACTACGAGCAGTACTTC
cdr3_aa: CASSLSSGTGNYEQYF

clone_size: -
j_call: TRBJ1-5
d_call: -
v_call: TRBV6-1
cdr3_nt: TGTGCCAGCAGCCCCCTGAGGAGGGGGGCTTCGGATAGCAATCAGCCCCAGCATTTT
cdr3_aa: CASSPLRRGASDSNQPQHF

clone_size: -
j_call: TRBJ2-5
d_call: -
v_call: TRBV29-1
cdr3_nt: TGCAGCGTTGAAGACGGCAGGGGGGACCAAGAGACCCAGTACTTC
cdr3_aa: CSVEDGRGDQETQYF

clone_size: many
j_call: TRBJ2-7
d_call: -
v_call: TRBV6-1
cdr3_nt: TGTGCCACCAGGCGGTCGGGGATCGACGGGTCCTACGAGCAGTACTTC
cdr3_aa: CATRRSGIDGSYEQYF

clone_size: -
j_call: TRBJ2-6
d_call: -
v_call: TRBV7-2
cdr3_nt: TGTGCCAGCCAGTGGGCGAGCTCTGGGGCCAACGTCCTGACTTTC
cdr3_aa: CASQWASSGANVLTF

clone_size: -
j_call: TRBJ1-2
d_call: -
v_call: TRBV19
cdr3_nt: TGTGCCAGTATAGGGGCAGGTTCTAACTATGGCTACACCTTC
cdr3_aa: CASIGAGSNYGYTF

clone_size: many
j_call: TRBJ2-3
d_call: TRBD2
v_call: TRBV3-1
cdr3_nt: TGTGCCAGCAGCCAAGAGGGAGGGGTAGGGGATACGCAGTATTTT
cdr3_aa: CASSQEGGVGDTQYF

clone_size: -
j_call: TRBJ2-7
d_call: -
v_call: TRBV24-1
cdr3_nt: TGTGCCACCAGTGATACCCAGGGCTACGAGCAGTACTTC
cdr3_aa: CATSDTQGYEQYF

clone_size: many
j_call: TRBJ1-5
d_call: -
v_call: TRBV2
cdr3_nt: TGTGCCAGCGGGGGAACAGCCGATCAGCCCCAGCATTTT
cdr3_aa: CASGGTADQPQHF

clone_size: -
j_call: TRBJ1-2
d_call: -
v_call: TRBV20-1
cdr3_nt: TGCAGTGCTACCCGACAGCTCGTCTATGGCTACACCTTC
cdr3_aa: CSATRQLVYGYTF

clone_size: -
j_call: TRBJ1-3
d_call: -
v_call: TRBV28
cdr3_nt: TGTGCGGGAGGCTCTGGAAACACCATATATTTT
cdr3_aa: CAGGSGNTIYF

clone_size: -
j_call: TRBJ1-1
d_call: TRBD1
v_call: TRBV5-1
cdr3_nt: TGCGCCAGCAGCCCCGAGGACAGGATGAACACTGAAGCTTTCTTT
cdr3_aa: CASSPEDRMNTEAFF

clone_size: many
j_call: TRBJ1-6
d_call: -
v_call: TRBV5-1
cdr3_nt: TGCGCCAGCATTCCGGGGTCACCCCTCCACTTT
cdr3_aa: CASIPGSPLHF

clone_size: many
j_call: TRBJ1-6
d_call: -
v_call: TRBV20-1
cdr3_nt: TGCAGTGCTAGAGGTAATCGCGGTTCACCCCTCCACTTT
cdr3_aa: CSARGNRGSPLHF

clone_size: -
j_call: TRBJ2-7
d_call: TRBD2
v_call: TRBV9
cdr3_nt: TGTGCCAGCAGTCCTCCGGGACTAGCGGCCGAGCAGTACTTC
cdr3_aa: CASSPPGLAAEQYF

clone_size: -
j_call: TRBJ1-5
d_call: TRBD1
v_call: TRBV2
cdr3_nt: TGTGCCGGCAGTTCGGACCCCGGGACAGTAAGACGGCCCCAGCATTTT
cdr3_aa: CAGSSDPGTVRRPQHF

clone_size: many
j_call: TRBJ1-2
d_call: -
v_call: TRBV24-1
cdr3_nt: TGTGCCACCAGTGAGGGGACGGCGGGTCGGTATGGCTACACCTTC
cdr3_aa: CATSEGTAGRYGYTF

clone_size: -
j_call: TRBJ2-7
d_call: -
v_call: TRBV29-1
cdr3_nt: TGCAGCGTTGGACGGAGCTCCTACGAGCAGTACTTC
cdr3_aa: CSVGRSSYEQYF

clone_size: many
j_call: TRBJ1-2
d_call: -
v_call: TRBV12-3/TRBV12-4
cdr3_nt: TGTGCCAGCAGCCCTCGGGGGGCTTCCTCTCGTGGCTACACCTTC
cdr3_aa: CASSPRGASSRGYTF

clone_size: many
j_call: TRBJ2-1
d_call: -
v_call: TRBV3-1
cdr3_nt: TGTGCCAGCACCCACGGTCGCAGCAACAATGAGCAGTTCTTC
cdr3_aa: CASTHGRSNNEQFF

clone_size: few
j_call: TRBJ1-1
d_call: -
v_call: TRBV13
cdr3_nt: TGTGCCAGCAGTCTAGGGGGGAGGACTGAAGCTTTCTTT
cdr3_aa: CASSLGGRTEAFF

clone_size: -
j_call: TRBJ1-5
d_call: TRBD1
v_call: TRBV7-6
cdr3_nt: TGTGCCAGCAGCGCTAAGGGGGCCGAGCAGCCCCAGCATTTT
cdr3_aa: CASSAKGAEQPQHF

clone_size: many
j_call: TRBJ2-2
d_call: -
v_call: TRBV24-1
cdr3_nt: TGTGCCACCAGTGATCCGGGACCCGGCGCCGGGGAGCTGTTTTTT
cdr3_aa: CATSDPGPGAGELFF

clone_size: many
j_call: TRBJ1-1
d_call: -
v_call: TRBV20-1
cdr3_nt: TGCAGTGCTAGTGTGTTCTGGTCGAACACTGAAGCTTTCTTT
cdr3_aa: CSASVFWSNTEAFF

clone_size: -
j_call: TRBJ2-5
d_call: -
v_call: TRBV7-3
cdr3_nt: TGTGCCAGCAGCTTCGGCCACGGGTTTGAGGAGACCCAGTACTTC
cdr3_aa: CASSFGHGFEETQYF

clone_size: few
j_call: TRBJ2-4
d_call: -
v_call: TRBV2
cdr3_nt: TGTGCCAGCAGGGAGGGTGGGGGGTGGGGTGCCCAGTACTTC
cdr3_aa: CASREGGGWGAQYF

clone_size: few
j_call: TRBJ2-1
d_call: -
v_call: TRBV28
cdr3_nt: TGTGCCAGCAGTTCCGGAGACAATGAGCAGTTCTTC
cdr3_aa: CASSSGDNEQFF

clone_size: -
j_call: TRBJ1-1
d_call: -
v_call: TRBV11-1
cdr3_nt: TGTGCCAGCGGCCTCCGGACAGCGAACACTGAAGCTTTCTTT
cdr3_aa: CASGLRTANTEAFF

clone_size: -
j_call: TRBJ2-5
d_call: -
v_call: TRBV12-5
cdr3_nt: TGTGCTAGTGGTTTGGGTGGCCGGGGAGTAGAGACCCAGTACTTC
cdr3_aa: CASGLGGRGVETQYF

clone_size: many
j_call: TRBJ1-2
d_call: -
v_call: TRBV12-3/TRBV12-4
cdr3_nt: TGTGCCAGCAGTTTAGGGTCCGGGTTCTATGGCTACACCTTC
cdr3_aa: CASSLGSGFYGYTF

clone_size: few
j_call: TRBJ1-2
d_call: TRBD1
v_call: TRBV28
cdr3_nt: TGTGCCAGCAGTACCAATAGCCGGGACAGGGGATATGGCTACACCTTC
cdr3_aa: CASSTNSRDRGYGYTF

clone_size: -
j_call: TRBJ1-3
d_call: TRBD1
v_call: TRBV4-1
cdr3_nt: TGCGCCAGCAGCCAAGAGACAGGGGCACCGAGCTCTGGAAACACCATATATTTT
cdr3_aa: CASSQETGAPSSGNTIYF

clone_size: -
j_call: TRBJ1-2
d_call: TRBD1
v_call: TRBV20-1
cdr3_nt: TGCAGTGCTCCACAGGGGCAGGGCTATGGCTACACCTTC
cdr3_aa: CSAPQGQGYGYTF

clone_size: many
j_call: TRBJ2-7
d_call: -
v_call: TRBV5-1
cdr3_nt: TGCGCCAGCAGCTTGGAAATGGTCGCTGCCGAGCAGTACTTC
cdr3_aa: CASSLEMVAAEQYF

clone_size: -
j_call: TRBJ2-5
d_call: -
v_call: TRBV11-2
cdr3_nt: TGTGCCAGCAGCTTAGTTTACACGGAGCAGGACCAAGAGACCCAGTACTTC
cdr3_aa: CASSLVYTEQDQETQYF

clone_size: -
j_call: TRBJ1-1
d_call: -
v_call: TRBV28
cdr3_nt: TGTGCCAGCAGTGCTCCCGAGAACACTGAAGCTTCCTTT
cdr3_aa: CASSAPENTEASF

clone_size: -
j_call: TRBJ2-3
d_call: -
v_call: TRBV19
cdr3_nt: TGTGCCAGTAGCAGGACTACCACGGGGAACAATGAGCAGTATTTT
cdr3_aa: CASSRTTTGNNEQYF

clone_size: few
j_call: TRBJ2-3
d_call: -
v_call: TRBV12-3/TRBV12-4
cdr3_nt: TGTGCCAGCAGTTTAGTTAGCACAGATACGCAGTATTTT
cdr3_aa: CASSLVSTDTQYF

clone_size: -
j_call: TRBJ2-2
d_call: -
v_call: TRBV5-6
cdr3_nt: TGTGCCAGCAGCTTGCCCTGGACAACGGCGAACACCGGGGAGCTGTTTTTT
cdr3_aa: CASSLPWTTANTGELFF

clone_size: many
j_call: TRBJ2-5
d_call: -
v_call: TRBV5-8
cdr3_nt: TGTGCCAGCAGGGCAACAGGGAGTCTGAAGACCCAGTACTTC
cdr3_aa: CASRATGSLKTQYF

clone_size: few
j_call: TRBJ1-5
d_call: -
v_call: TRBV5-6
cdr3_nt: TGTGCCAGCAGCTCGGGACCCAGCAGGGCATTTGTCCAGCCCCAGCATTTT
cdr3_aa: CASSSGPSRAFVQPQHF

clone_size: -
j_call: TRBJ2-7
d_call: TRBD2
v_call: TRBV5-1
cdr3_nt: TGCGCCAGCAGCTTGGGACTAGCGGGAGGCTACGAGCAGTACTTC
cdr3_aa: CASSLGLAGGYEQYF

clone_size: many
j_call: TRBJ1-1
d_call: -
v_call: TRBV20-1
cdr3_nt: TGCAGTGCTAGAAGGGGGGATAGGGAAACTGAAGCTTTCTTT
cdr3_aa: CSARRGDRETEAFF

clone_size: many
j_call: TRBJ1-5
d_call: -
v_call: TRBV3-1
cdr3_nt: TGTGCCAGCAGCCAAGGGACATTCAATCAGCCCCAGCATTTT
cdr3_aa: CASSQGTFNQPQHF

clone_size: -
j_call: TRBJ1-2
d_call: -
v_call: TRBV19
cdr3_nt: TGTGCCAGTAGTTCCACAGCTGTCGGCAACTATGGCTACACCTTC
cdr3_aa: CASSSTAVGNYGYTF

clone_size: once
j_call: TRBJ2-5
d_call: -
v_call: TRBV7-9
cdr3_nt: TGTGCCAGCAGCCTCGGGCGGGAACAAGAGACCCAGTACTTC
cdr3_aa: CASSLGREQETQYF